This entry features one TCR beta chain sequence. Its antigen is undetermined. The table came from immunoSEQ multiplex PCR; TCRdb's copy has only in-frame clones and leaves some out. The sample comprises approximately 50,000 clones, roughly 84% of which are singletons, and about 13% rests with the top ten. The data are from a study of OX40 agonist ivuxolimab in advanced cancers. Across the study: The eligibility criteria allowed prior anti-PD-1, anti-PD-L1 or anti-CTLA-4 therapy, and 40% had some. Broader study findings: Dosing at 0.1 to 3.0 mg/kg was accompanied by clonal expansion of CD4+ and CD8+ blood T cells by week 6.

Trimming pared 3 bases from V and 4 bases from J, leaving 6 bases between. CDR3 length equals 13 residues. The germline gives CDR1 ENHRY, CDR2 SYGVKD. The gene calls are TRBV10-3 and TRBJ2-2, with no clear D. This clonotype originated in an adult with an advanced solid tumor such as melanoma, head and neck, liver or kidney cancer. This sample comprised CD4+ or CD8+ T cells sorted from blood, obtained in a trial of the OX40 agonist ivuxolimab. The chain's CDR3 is CAISDVVTGELFF. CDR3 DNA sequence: TGTGCCATCAGTGATGTGGTCACCGGGGAGCTGTTTTTT.